This TCR beta chain was sequenced during a study of identical twins. V dropped 8 bases and J dropped 2 bases, with 11 bases sitting between them. From germline, CDR1 is SEHNR and CDR2 FQNEAQ (reference sequence). This CDR3 spans 13 amino acids. TCRdb reprocessed the 5' RACE reads with MiXCR, giving one entry per CDR3 protein. Altogether hundreds of thousands of distinct CDR3 sequences are present, roughly 20% being singletons, with the ten largest covering less than 15%. These sequences were also reported in another study, on T cells expressing NK-cell markers. Per that paper: Of the CD8+ T cells in 5 to 7 donors, roughly 1.0-7.0% belonged to dominant NKG2C+ clonotypes.

The clonotype was recovered from a woman aged 18-29 years in good health. The V gene is TRBV7-9, the J gene TRBJ2-3, with D perhaps TRBD1 or TRBD2 (5 bases each). The specimen was PBMCs. CDR3 DNA: TGTGCCAGCTCCAGGGACCCCACAGATACGCAGTATTTT. It codes for CASSRDPTDTQYF.